This T cell receptor beta chain emerged from a study of human T cells and chemical hapten exposure. Study-wide background: DPC (0.01%) was patch tested on the upper back and read at 6 days.

Using its own MiXCR run on the RACE reads, TCRdb lists one record per CDR3 protein. The repertoire holds approximately 90,000 distinct CDR3 sequences, with 9.5% to 15% as singletons. This CDR3 is 14 amino acids long. Germline-derived CDR1 and CDR2 are LNHDA and SQIVND (reference sequence). With 1 base removed from V and 2 bases from J, the gap between germline ends came to 8 bases. Study-wide results and limits: Significantly more large CDR3 similarity clusters arose among expanded TCRs than among controls.

This clonotype appeared a few times. Antigen specificity is unknown. Time point of the sample: patch test 1, 2 weeks after DPC sensitization. Treatment denoted: therapeutic diphenylcyclopropenone sensitization with weekly scalp DPC. The study drew its donors from alopecia patients who were 18 to 70 years old and suitable for DPC. The sequences come from whole blood, collected in connection with sensitization to the hapten diphenylcyclopropenone (DPC). This TCR came from a woman in her 40s with alopecia areata. Some clones in this sample may be carry-over from other donors' samples. The V call is TRBV19, the J call TRBJ1-2, with unresolved D. The CDR3 DNA follows: TGTGCCAGTAGTATAGTAGGCAGGAACTATGGCTACACCTTC. As protein: CASSIVGRNYGYTF.